This is a list of T cell receptor beta chains from one sample in a study of blood T cell repertoires in COVID-19. The data were produced by immunoSEQ multiplex PCR, yet TCRdb's version contains in-frame clones alone and is incomplete. The repertoire holds more than 200,000 clones, with 70% to 90% as singletons. Sequenced: PBMCs or T cells enriched from blood (not recorded which). These receptors all stem from a man in his thirties or forties who had recovered from COVID-19. The CDR3 runs from the conserved cysteine through the conserved F or W. The D gene is left open where the match is weak. Clone sizes are given selectively: once, few, many, or a class where the clone is expanded.

>TRBJ1-1|NA|TRBV20-1|NA
CSASRGDHTEAFF
TGCAGTGCTAGTCGCGGGGATCACACTGAAGCTTTCTTT
>TRBJ2-7|NA|TRBV18|once
CASSSPSRGGSYEQYF
TGTGCCAGCTCAAGTCCCTCTAGGGGAGGTAGCTACGAGCAGTACTTC
>TRBJ2-7|TRBD2|TRBV6-5|NA
CASRVSGLGNEQYF
TGTGCCAGCAGAGTCTCGGGACTAGGCAACGAGCAGTACTTC
>TRBJ1-2|NA|TRBV28|NA
CASSPMGGSGGYTF
TGTGCCAGCAGTCCGATGGGGGGGTCGGGTGGCTACACCTTC
>TRBJ2-6|NA|TRBV9|NA
CASSVSGSPSGANVLTF
TGTGCCAGCAGCGTTTCAGGCTCCCCATCTGGGGCCAACGTCCTGACTTTC
>TRBJ1-1|NA|TRBV5-6|NA
CASSLRTEAFF
TGTGCCAGCAGCCTCCGTACTGAAGCTTTCTTT
>TRBJ2-2|NA|TRBV27|NA
CASSSLGELFF
TGTGCCAGCAGTTCTCTCGGGGAGCTGTTTTTT
>TRBJ1-4|NA|TRBV27|NA
CASSLRGKLFF
TGTGCCAGCAGTTTAAGGGGAAAACTGTTTTTT
>TRBJ1-2|NA|TRBV7-2|NA
CASSATGPYGYTF
TGTGCCAGCAGTGCGACAGGTCCATATGGCTACACCTTC
>TRBJ1-1|TRBD1|TRBV4-3|NA
CASSQDRGRDTEAFF
TGCGCCAGCAGCCAAGACAGGGGGCGGGACACTGAAGCTTTCTTT
>TRBJ2-2|TRBD2|TRBV9|NA
CASRRGGANTGELFF
TGTGCCAGCAGGCGCGGGGGGGCAAACACCGGGGAGCTGTTTTTT
>TRBJ1-1|NA|TRBV7-9|once
CASSRGGTEAFF
TGTGCCAGCAGCCGAGGGGGAACTGAAGCTTTCTTT
>TRBJ2-5|TRBD2|TRBV3-1/TRBV3-2|NA
CASSQLGRGTQYF
TGTGCCAGCAGCCAACTCGGGAGGGGGACCCAGTACTTC
>TRBJ2-5|TRBD2|TRBV7-2|NA
CASSSIAGKTQYF
TGTGCCAGCAGCTCGATAGCGGGGAAGACCCAGTACTTC
>TRBJ1-1|TRBD1|TRBV30|NA
CAWSHRGDTEAFF
TGTGCCTGGAGCCACAGGGGGGACACTGAAGCTTTCTTT
>TRBJ2-1|NA|TRBV5-1|NA
CATHTPDYNEQFF
TGCGCCACACACACCCCTGACTACAATGAGCAGTTCTTC
>TRBJ1-6|NA|TRBV21-1|once
CASSPLTGQGNSPLHF
TGTGCCAGCAGCCCCCTAACGGGACAGGGTAATTCACCCCTCCACTTT
>TRBJ2-7|NA|TRBV7-8|NA
CASSFQITGSYEQYF
TGTGCCAGCAGCTTTCAGATCACCGGGAGCTACGAGCAGTACTTC
>TRBJ2-7|TRBD2|TRBV5-1|NA
CASSSPSPGLAGGSSYEQYF
TGCGCCAGCAGCTCCCCCTCCCCGGGACTAGCGGGGGGGAGCTCCTACGAGCAGTACTTC
>TRBJ2-1|TRBD2|TRBV11-2|NA
CASSLEDWSSGSNEQFF
TGTGCCAGCAGCTTAGAGGATTGGTCTAGCGGGAGCAATGAGCAGTTCTTC
>TRBJ2-1|TRBD2|TRBV5-1|once
CASRLSAGDYNEQFF
TGCGCCAGCAGATTGTCAGCGGGGGACTACAATGAGCAGTTCTTC
>TRBJ1-5|NA|TRBV15|NA
CATSRAYGTPTTNQPQHF
TGTGCCACCAGCAGGGCCTATGGGACACCTACCACCAATCAGCCCCAGCATTTT
>TRBJ2-7|NA|TRBV1|NA
CTSSQDFVPFEQYF
TGCACCAGCAGCCAAGATTTCGTCCCCTTTGAGCAGTACTTC
>TRBJ2-1|TRBD2|TRBV9|NA
CASSLSLGGGYNEQFF
TGTGCCAGCAGCCTATCCTTGGGCGGGGGATACAATGAGCAGTTCTTC
>TRBJ2-5|TRBD1|TRBV18|NA
CASSPSTGGGETQYF
TGTGCCAGCTCACCGTCCACAGGGGGAGGAGAGACCCAGTACTTC
>TRBJ2-7|NA|TRBV5-6|NA
CASSLYRTEQYF
TGTGCCAGCAGCTTGTACAGAACCGAGCAGTACTTC
>TRBJ2-1|NA|TRBV7-3|NA
CASSLTGDLNEQFF
TGTGCCAGCAGCTTAACGGGTGACTTGAATGAGCAGTTCTTC
>TRBJ1-3|NA|TRBV19|NA
CASRAGYSGNTIYF
TGTGCCAGTAGGGCAGGCTACTCTGGAAACACCATATATTTT
>TRBJ1-6|NA|TRBV10-3|NA
CAISVAGPNSPLHF
TGTGCCATCAGTGTAGCGGGGCCAAATTCACCCCTCCACTTT
>TRBJ1-2|NA|TRBV3-1/TRBV3-2|NA
CASSHARGYTF
TGTGCCAGCAGCCACGCTAGGGGCTACACCTTC
>TRBJ1-1|NA|TRBV28|NA
CASSFSSGFRTEAFF
TGTGCCAGCAGTTTTTCTTCGGGTTTTAGGACTGAAGCTTTCTTT
>TRBJ1-5|TRBD1|TRBV28|once
CASSHGQGRQPQHF
TGTGCCAGCAGCCACGGACAGGGGCGTCAGCCCCAGCATTTT
>TRBJ2-3|NA|TRBV5-4|NA
CASSFQGEDTQYF
TGTGCCAGCAGCTTCCAAGGGGAAGATACGCAGTATTTT
>TRBJ1-1|NA|TRBV28|NA
CASSRRNTEAFF
TGTGCCAGCAGTCGTCGGAACACTGAAGCTTTCTTT
>TRBJ2-3|TRBD1|TRBV4-3|NA
CASSQVGTGSTDTQYF
TGCGCCAGCAGCCAAGTTGGGACAGGGTCCACAGATACGCAGTATTTT
>TRBJ2-5|NA|TRBV4-1|NA
CASSLGAYQETQYF
TGCGCCAGCAGCCTGGGGGCGTACCAAGAGACCCAGTACTTC
>TRBJ1-1|NA|TRBV24-1|NA
CATSGGVNTEAFF
TGTGCCACCAGTGGCGGGGTGAACACTGAAGCTTTCTTT
>TRBJ1-2|NA|TRBV7-9|NA
CASSLTDPGEGRYGYTF
TGTGCCAGCAGCTTAACGGACCCCGGGGAAGGAAGGTATGGCTACACCTTC
>TRBJ1-3|NA|TRBV19|NA
CASNSQGSGNTIYF
TGTGCCAGTAATTCCCAGGGATCTGGAAACACCATATATTTT
>TRBJ2-7|TRBD1|TRBV6-5|NA
CASRRQGAQLDEQYF
TGTGCCAGCAGGCGACAGGGGGCTCAGCTGGACGAGCAGTACTTC